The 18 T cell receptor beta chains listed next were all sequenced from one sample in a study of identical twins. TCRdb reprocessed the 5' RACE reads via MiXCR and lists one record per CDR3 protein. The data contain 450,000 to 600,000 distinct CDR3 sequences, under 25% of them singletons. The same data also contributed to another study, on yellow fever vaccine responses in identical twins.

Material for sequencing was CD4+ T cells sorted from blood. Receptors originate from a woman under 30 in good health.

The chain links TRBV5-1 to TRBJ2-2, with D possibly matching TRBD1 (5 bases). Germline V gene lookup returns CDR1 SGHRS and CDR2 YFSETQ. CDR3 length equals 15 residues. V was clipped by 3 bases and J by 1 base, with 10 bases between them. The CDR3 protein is CASSSHGQNTGELFF. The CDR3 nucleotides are TGCGCCAGCAGCTCCCACGGACAGAACACCGGGGAGCTGTTTTTT.

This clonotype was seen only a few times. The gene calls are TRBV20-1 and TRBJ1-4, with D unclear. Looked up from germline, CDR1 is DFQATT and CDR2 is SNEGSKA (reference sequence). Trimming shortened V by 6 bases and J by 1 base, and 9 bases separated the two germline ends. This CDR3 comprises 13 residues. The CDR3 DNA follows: TGCAGTGCCAGTGGTGTAACTAATGAAAAACTGTTTTTT. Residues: CSASGVTNEKLFF.

DNA of the CDR3: TGCAGCGTTGTCGGTAGGGTTTGGGCTGACGGCGCAAACTACGAGCAGTACTTC. Translation: CSVVGRVWADGANYEQYF. V and J are TRBV29-1 and TRBJ2-7; no definite D call. This CDR3 is built from 18 residues. Germline CDR1 and CDR2: SQVTM and ANQGSEA. V was clipped by 4 bases and J by 3 bases, with 28 bases between them.

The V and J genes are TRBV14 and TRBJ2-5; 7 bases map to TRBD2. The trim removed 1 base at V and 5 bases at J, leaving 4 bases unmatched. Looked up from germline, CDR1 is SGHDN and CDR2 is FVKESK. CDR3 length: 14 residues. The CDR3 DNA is TGTGCCAGCAGCCAAGCGGGAGGCCGGGAGACCCAGTACTTC. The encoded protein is CASSQAGGRETQYF.

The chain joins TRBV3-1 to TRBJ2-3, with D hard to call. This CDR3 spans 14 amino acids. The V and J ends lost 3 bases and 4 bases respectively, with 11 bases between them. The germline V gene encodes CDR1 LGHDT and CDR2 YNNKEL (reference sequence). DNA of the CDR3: TGTGCCAGCAGCCATGCTAGTAGGCCAGATACGCAGTATTTT. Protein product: CASSHASRPDTQYF.

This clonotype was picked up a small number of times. DNA for the CDR3: TGTGCCAGCAGCCCCCGGGAGGCCTCCTACGAGCAGTACGTC. It is translated as CASSPREASYEQYV. The chain has TRBV2 and TRBJ2-7, with 7 bases aligning to TRBD2. This CDR3 has 14 amino acids. V gave up 6 bases and J gave up 0 bases; unmatched junction bases: 5. Germline loops: CDR1 SNHLY, CDR2 FYNNEI.

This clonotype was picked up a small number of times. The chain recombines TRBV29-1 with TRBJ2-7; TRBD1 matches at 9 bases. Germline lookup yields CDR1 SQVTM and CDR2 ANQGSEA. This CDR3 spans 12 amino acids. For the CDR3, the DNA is TGCGTAGTTAGGGACAGGGCCTACGAGCAGTACTTC. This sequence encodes CVVRDRAYEQYF.

CDR3 region: CASRGVDTEAFF. CDR3 coding DNA: TGTGCCAGCAGGGGGGTTGACACTGAAGCTTTCTTT. The chain is built from TRBV6-5 and TRBJ1-1, with D maybe TRBD1 (5 bases). CDR3 length: 12 amino acids. Trimming removed 6 bases at V and 3 bases at J, with 8 bases between. The germline V gene has CDR1 MNHEY and CDR2 SVGAGI.

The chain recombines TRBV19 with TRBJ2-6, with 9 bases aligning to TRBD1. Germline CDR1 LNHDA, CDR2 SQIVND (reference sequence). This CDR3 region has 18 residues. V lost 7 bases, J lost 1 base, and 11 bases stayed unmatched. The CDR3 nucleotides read TGTGCCAGTACCTGGGGGGACAGGGTATTATCTGGGGCCAACGTCCTGACTTTC. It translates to CASTWGDRVLSGANVLTF.

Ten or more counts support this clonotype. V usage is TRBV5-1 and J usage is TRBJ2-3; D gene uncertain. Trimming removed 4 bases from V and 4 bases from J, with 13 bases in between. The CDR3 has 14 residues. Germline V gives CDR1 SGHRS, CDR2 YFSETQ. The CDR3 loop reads CASSPGRVPDTQYF. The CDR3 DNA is TGCGCCAGCAGCCCCGGACGCGTTCCAGATACGCAGTATTTT.

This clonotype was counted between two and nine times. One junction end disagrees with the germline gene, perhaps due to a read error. The CDR3: CSTSGYNEQFF. In DNA, the CDR3 is TGCAGTACTAGCGGCTACAATGAGCAGTTCTTC. V is TRBV20-1 and J is TRBJ2-1, with TRBD2 identical over 8 bases. CDR1 and CDR2 from the germline V gene are DFQATT and SNEGSKA (reference sequence). The CDR3 length is 11 residues.

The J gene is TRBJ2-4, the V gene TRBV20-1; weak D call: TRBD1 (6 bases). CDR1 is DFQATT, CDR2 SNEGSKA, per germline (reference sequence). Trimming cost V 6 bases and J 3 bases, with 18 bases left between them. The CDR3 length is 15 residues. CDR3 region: CSAPDPRGGKNIQYF. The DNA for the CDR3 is TGCAGTGCGCCGGACCCCCGAGGGGGCAAAAACATTCAGTACTTC.

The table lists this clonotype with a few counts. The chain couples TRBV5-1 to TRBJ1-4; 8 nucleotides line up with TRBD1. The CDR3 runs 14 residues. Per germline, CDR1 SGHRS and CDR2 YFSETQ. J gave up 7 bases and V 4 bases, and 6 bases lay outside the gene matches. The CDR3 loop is CASSPDREGEKLFF. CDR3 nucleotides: TGCGCCAGCAGCCCGGACAGGGAAGGTGAAAAACTGTTTTTT.

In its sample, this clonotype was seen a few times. The CDR3, as DNA: TGCAGCGGAAGCGGGCCAAACACCGGGGAGCTGTTTTTT. It translates to CSGSGPNTGELFF. The chain recombines TRBV29-1 with TRBJ2-2, with D possibly being TRBD2 (6 bases). Germline V lookup: CDR1 SQVTM, CDR2 ANQGSEA. CDR3 size: 13 residues. V shed 7 bases and J shed 2 bases, with 11 bases lying between them.

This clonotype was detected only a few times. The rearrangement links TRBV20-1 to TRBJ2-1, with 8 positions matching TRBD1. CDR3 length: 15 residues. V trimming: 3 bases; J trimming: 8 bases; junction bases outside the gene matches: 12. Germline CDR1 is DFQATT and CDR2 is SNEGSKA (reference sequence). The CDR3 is CSASTAGTGVDEQFF. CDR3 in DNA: TGCAGTGCTAGTACCGCCGGGACAGGTGTAGATGAGCAGTTCTTC.

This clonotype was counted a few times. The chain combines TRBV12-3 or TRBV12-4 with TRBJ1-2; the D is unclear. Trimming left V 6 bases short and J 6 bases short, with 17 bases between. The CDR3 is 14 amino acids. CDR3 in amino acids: CASSRLIKPDGYTF. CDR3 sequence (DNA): TGTGCCAGCAGCCGCCTTATTAAACCGGATGGCTACACCTTC.

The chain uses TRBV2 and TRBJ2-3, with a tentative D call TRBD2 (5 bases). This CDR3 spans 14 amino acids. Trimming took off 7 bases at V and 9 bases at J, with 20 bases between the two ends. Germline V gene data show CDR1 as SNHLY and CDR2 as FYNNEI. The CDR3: CASNGAVRGSTQYF. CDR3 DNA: TGTGCCAGCAACGGAGCGGTACGGGGTAGCACGCAGTATTTT.

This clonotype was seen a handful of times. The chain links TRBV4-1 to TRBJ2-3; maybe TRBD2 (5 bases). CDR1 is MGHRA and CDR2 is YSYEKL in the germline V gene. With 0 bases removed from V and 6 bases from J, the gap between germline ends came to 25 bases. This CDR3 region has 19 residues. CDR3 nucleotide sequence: TGCGCCAGCAGCCAAGATATTATTCGGTGGGCCCGGGATGGGGATACGCAGTATTTT. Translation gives CASSQDIIRWARDGDTQYF.